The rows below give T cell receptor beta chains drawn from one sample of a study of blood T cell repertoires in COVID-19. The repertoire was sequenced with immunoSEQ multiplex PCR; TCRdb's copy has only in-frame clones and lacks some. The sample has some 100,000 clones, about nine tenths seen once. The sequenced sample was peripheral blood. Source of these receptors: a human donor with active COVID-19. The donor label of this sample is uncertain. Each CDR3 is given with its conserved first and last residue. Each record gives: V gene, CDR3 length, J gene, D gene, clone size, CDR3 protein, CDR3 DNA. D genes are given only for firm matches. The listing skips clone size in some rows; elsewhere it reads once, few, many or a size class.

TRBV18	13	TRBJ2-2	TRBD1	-	CASSSQGAGELFF	TGTGCCAGCTCATCCCAGGGGGCCGGGGAGCTGTTTTTT
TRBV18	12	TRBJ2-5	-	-	CASSHYQETQYF	TGTGCCAGCTCACACTACCAAGAGACCCAGTACTTC
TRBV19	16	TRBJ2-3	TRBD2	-	CASSIPGLANTDTQYF	TGTGCCAGTAGTATACCGGGACTAGCGAACACAGATACGCAGTATTTT
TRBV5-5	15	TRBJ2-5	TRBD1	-	CASSGVGTALETQYF	TGTGCCAGCAGCGGCGTCGGGACAGCACTGGAGACCCAGTACTTC
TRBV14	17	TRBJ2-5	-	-	CASSPKTGTHRQETQYF	TGTGCCAGCAGCCCCAAAACCGGGACACACAGGCAAGAGACCCAGTACTTC
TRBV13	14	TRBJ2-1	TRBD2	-	CASSTGLAYNEQFF	TGTGCCAGCAGCACGGGACTAGCGTACAATGAGCAGTTCTTC
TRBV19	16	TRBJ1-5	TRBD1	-	CATRGQQGASNQPQHF	TGTGCCACCAGGGGCCAACAGGGGGCGAGCAATCAGCCCCAGCATTTT
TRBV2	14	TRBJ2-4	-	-	CASTLRQGRNIQYF	TGTGCCAGCACCCTACGGCAGGGAAGGAACATTCAGTACTTC
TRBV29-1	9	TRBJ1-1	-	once	CRREVEAFF	TGCCGCAGGGAGGTTGAAGCTTTCTTT
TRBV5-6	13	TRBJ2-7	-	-	CASSLARVREQYF	TGTGCCAGCAGCTTGGCCAGGGTAAGGGAGCAGTACTTC